These 28 T cell receptor beta chains share one sample of origin, sequenced in a study of shared clonotypes between healthy human individuals. Assay used: immunoSEQ multiplex PCR; TCRdb lists only in-frame clones, some missing. The sample has over 2 million clones, around 92% seen once. Sequenced sample: naive CD4+ T cells from PBMCs. Subset defined: CD45RA+ positively selected. The receptors originated from a man aged 18 to 30 in good health. Some clones in this sample may be carry-over from other donors' samples.

In the case of this clone: This sample includes further DNA sequences coding for the same CDR3. The chain couples TRBV4-3 to TRBJ1-2; D is ambiguous. Trimming left V 4 bases short and J 5 bases short, with 5 bases between. Germline assignment: CDR1 LGHNA and CDR2 YSLEER. The CDR3 spans 11 residues. CDR3 sequence reads: CASSRGYGYTF. The CDR3 coding sequence is TGCGCCAGCAGCCGAGGGTATGGCTACACCTTC.

For the CDR3, the DNA is TGCGCCAGCAGCCAAGACCAGACTAGCGGAGGATACAATGAGCAGTTCTTC. Its protein is CASSQDQTSGGYNEQFF. V usage is TRBV4-1 and J usage is TRBJ2-1; 9 bases are a match to TRBD2. V dropped 0 bases and J dropped 4; count of bases not matched to a gene: 7. Germline loops: CDR1 MGHRA, CDR2 YSYEKL. This CDR3 is built from 17 residues.

The chain links TRBV6-1 to TRBJ1-1; D is unresolved. Per germline, CDR1 MNHNS and CDR2 SASEGT. V lost 7 bases and J lost 1, with 10 bases in between. The CDR3 sequence is 13 residues long. The CDR3 reads CASTEGSNTEAFF. The CDR3 bases are TGTGCCAGCACGGAGGGTTCGAACACTGAAGCTTTCTTT.

This chain joins TRBV29-1 and TRBJ1-3; TRBD1 matches 10 bases. Germline V gives CDR1 SQVTM, CDR2 ANQGSEA. With V trimmed by 3 bases and J by 2 bases, 7 bases remained unmatched. This CDR3 spans 16 amino acids. The CDR3 coding sequence is TGCAGCGTTGAGGAACGGACAGGGGGTCCTGGAAACACCATATATTTT. This codes for CSVEERTGGPGNTIYF.

V gene TRBV6-5 combines with J gene TRBJ1-3; TRBD1 agrees at 7 bases. The CDR3 spans 13 residues. Trimming removed 7 bases from V and 5 bases from J; junction bases left unmatched: 5. Looked up from germline, CDR1 is MNHEY and CDR2 is SVGAGI. DNA for the CDR3: TGTGCCAGCACCGACAGGGCGCGAAACACCATATATTTT. Amino acid sequence: CASTDRARNTIYF.

The J gene is TRBJ1-3, the V gene TRBV19; weak D call: TRBD1 (5 bases). The V gene lost 1 base and the J gene lost 3 bases, with 10 bases spanning the gap. Germline lookup yields CDR1 LNHDA and CDR2 SQIVND (reference sequence). This CDR3 contains 15 residues. CDR3 amino acids: CASSIGREFGNTIYF. The CDR3 DNA is TGTGCCAGTAGTATAGGCAGGGAGTTTGGAAACACCATATATTTT.

This chain connects TRBV7-2 to TRBJ2-5; 9 positions agree with TRBD1. Germline V lookup: CDR1 SGHTA, CDR2 FQGNSA. Trimming took 5 bases from V and 5 from J; bases not matched to a gene: 12. This CDR3 contains 16 residues. The CDR3 bases are TGTGCCAGCAGCCCCCGACAGGGGGGAGGAGGGGAGACCCAGTACTTC. This gives the protein CASSPRQGGGGETQYF.

The genes are TRBV7-3 and TRBJ2-1; 12 bases map to TRBD2. CDR1 and CDR2 from the germline V gene are SGHTA and FQGTGA. The CDR3 has 14 amino acids. V shed 2 bases, J shed 10 bases, and the junction held 3 bases outside the gene matches. The CDR3 reads CASSLLAGGQEQFF. The CDR3, as DNA: TGTGCCAGCAGCTTACTAGCGGGAGGGCAGGAGCAGTTCTTC.

The chain has TRBV10-2 and TRBJ2-7; 14 bases are a match to TRBD2. Trimming removed 5 bases from V and 3 bases from J; junction bases left unmatched: 6. Looked up from germline, CDR1 is WSHSY and CDR2 is SAAADI. The CDR3 sequence is 16 residues long. CDR3 protein: CASSRTGTSGSYEQYF. CDR3 bases: TGCGCCAGCAGTCGAACCGGGACTAGCGGGAGCTACGAGCAGTACTTC.

J is TRBJ1-5 and V is TRBV15; D may be TRBD1 (5 bases). CDR3 size: 15 residues. Germline V gives CDR1 LNHNV, CDR2 YYDKDF (reference sequence). V lost 6 bases to trimming and J lost 9 bases, with 21 bases between them. Here the CDR3 reads CATRQMRGFGWPQHF. The CDR3 bases are TGTGCCACCAGGCAGATGAGGGGCTTCGGGTGGCCCCAGCATTTT.

The rearrangement uses TRBV7-2 and TRBJ2-3; D call uncertain. The CDR3 totals 15 residues. Per germline, CDR1 SGHTA and CDR2 FQGNSA. Trimming took off 10 bases at V and 0 bases at J, with 17 bases between the two ends. The DNA of the CDR3 is TGTGCCACCCGTAGCAGGCAGTCTAGCACAGATACGCAGTATTTT. Amino acids: CATRSRQSSTDTQYF. Full variable domain (remainder filled in from reference TRBV7-2 and TRBJ2-3): GAGVSQSPSNKVTEKGKDVELRCDPISGHTALYWYRQSLGQGLEFLIYFQGNSAPDKSGLPSDRFSAERTGGSVSTLTIQRTQQEDSAVYLCATRSRQSSTDTQYFGPGTRLTVL.

The genes are TRBV2 and TRBJ1-5; D possibly corresponds to TRBD1 (6 bases). CDR1 and CDR2 from the germline V gene are SNHLY and FYNNEI. The V end lost 4 bases, the J end lost 9 bases, and 13 bases lay between the germline ends. The CDR3 contains 13 residues. CDR3 residues: CASSVGGPGPQHF. CDR3 DNA sequence: TGTGCCAGCAGTGTTGGGGGCCCCGGGCCCCAGCATTTT.

The rearrangement joins TRBV2 to TRBJ1-1; the D gene is possibly TRBD1 (6 bases). V dropped 6 bases and J dropped 5 bases, with 16 bases sitting between them. This CDR3 spans 14 amino acids. Germline CDR1 and CDR2: SNHLY and FYNNEI. This chain's CDR3 is CASSLQGIWTEAFF. CDR3 coding DNA: TGTGCCAGCAGCCTACAGGGAATTTGGACTGAAGCTTTCTTT.

This chain connects TRBV27 to TRBJ1-5, with D possibly being TRBD1 (5 bases). The germline V gene encodes CDR1 MNHEY and CDR2 SMNVEV (reference sequence). Trimming left V 3 bases short and J 10 bases short, with 10 bases between. This CDR3 has 12 amino acids. CDR3 nucleotides: TGTGCCAGCAGTTTTTTAGGGGAACCCCAGCATTTT. Protein: CASSFLGEPQHF.

The chain is built from TRBV6-1 and TRBJ1-2; the D gene is possibly TRBD1 (5 bases). CDR1 and CDR2 (germline): MNHNS, SASEGT. This CDR3 spans 13 amino acids. V gave up 6 bases and J gave up 4 bases, with 12 bases separating them. CDR3 loop: CASRGGTAYGYTF. The CDR3 DNA reads as TGTGCCAGCAGGGGGGGGACGGCCTATGGCTACACCTTC.

The table lists this clone with a count of one. The chain uses TRBV5-1 and TRBJ2-2; D is possibly TRBD2 (6 bases). CDR1 and CDR2 from the germline V gene are SGHRS and YFSETQ. Trimming took 0 bases from V and 3 from J, leaving 12 bases between them. This CDR3 is 16 amino acids long. The DNA of the CDR3 is TGCGCCAGCAGCTTGGTCGGCGGGACTTACACCGGGGAGCTGTTTTTT. It translates to CASSLVGGTYTGELFF.

This clone appeared once. The same CDR3 also results from other DNA sequences found in this sample. The V gene is TRBV9, the J gene TRBJ2-5; no definite D call. V lost 0 bases and J lost 5, with 11 bases in between. The CDR3 totals 14 residues. Germline CDR1 SGDLS, CDR2 YYNGEE. CDR3 nucleotide sequence: TGTGCCAGCAGCGTAGCCCCGCTCGGGGAGACCCAGTACTTC. Translated: CASSVAPLGETQYF.

This rearrangement joins TRBV5-1 to TRBJ1-2, with a weak D call TRBD1 (6 bases). Germline CDR1 SGHRS, CDR2 YFSETQ. The CDR3 is 14 residues long. V lost 0 bases to trimming and J lost 6 bases, with 12 bases between them. CDR3 coding DNA: TGCGCCAGCAGCTTGGAGAGGGGGTTAGATGGCTACACCTTC. Its protein is CASSLERGLDGYTF.

This sequence joins TRBV13 and TRBJ2-1, with D possibly being TRBD2 (5 bases). CDR1 PRHDT and CDR2 FYEKMQ come from the germline V gene (reference sequence). Trimming pared 2 bases from V and 2 bases from J, leaving 7 bases between. The CDR3 spans 14 residues. This CDR3 reads CASSLSGPYNEQFF. The CDR3 bases are TGTGCCAGCAGCTTAAGCGGACCCTACAATGAGCAGTTCTTC.

The V and J genes are TRBV5-8 and TRBJ2-7; 10 bases match TRBD1. Germline CDR1 is SGHTS and CDR2 is YDEGEE. The CDR3 has 17 residues. After removal of 0 bases from V and 6 bases from J, the junction contained 12 bases not matched to a gene. The CDR3 loop is CASSLGWSRDRGPEQYF. CDR3 bases: TGTGCCAGCAGCTTGGGGTGGTCTAGGGACAGGGGTCCCGAGCAGTACTTC.

This sequence joins TRBV27 and TRBJ2-7; D may be TRBD2 (5 bases). The CDR3 extends over 16 amino acids. Germline V gene sequence: CDR1 MNHEY, CDR2 SMNVEV (reference sequence). V was trimmed by 3 bases and J by 5 bases, leaving 20 bases between them. CDR3 sequence: CASSFFGPRLSDEQYF. CDR3 coding DNA: TGTGCCAGCAGTTTCTTCGGGCCGAGGCTTAGCGACGAGCAGTACTTC.

The rearrangement uses TRBV29-1 and TRBJ2-3, with 11 bases that match TRBD2. The CDR3 contains 15 residues. In germline, CDR1 is SQVTM, CDR2 ANQGSEA. V lost 3 bases, J lost 6 bases, and 8 bases stayed unmatched. This CDR3 reads CSVEFSGRALDTQYF. DNA of the CDR3: TGCAGCGTTGAGTTTAGCGGGAGGGCCTTGGATACGCAGTATTTT.

V and J are TRBV7-2 and TRBJ2-7, with TRBD2 identical over 15 bases. Unmatched junction bases numbered 7, after V lost 5 bases and J lost 2 bases. Germline values: CDR1 SGHTA, CDR2 FQGNSA. The CDR3 length is 17 residues. The DNA of the CDR3 is TGTGCCAGCAGCGCGGGACTAGCGGGAGGTCGGGCCTACGAGCAGTACTTC. Translating it yields CASSAGLAGGRAYEQYF.

The rearrangement joins TRBV6-5 to TRBJ2-7, with unresolved D. CDR1 MNHEY and CDR2 SVGAGI come from the germline V gene. The CDR3 has 11 residues. V was trimmed by 7 bases and J by 5 bases, leaving 9 bases between them. Here the CDR3 reads CASTRGDEQYF. DNA of the CDR3: TGTGCCAGCACCCGTGGCGACGAGCAGTACTTC.

The chain couples TRBV28 to TRBJ1-4, with TRBD1 matching 9 bases. This CDR3 has 15 residues. With V trimmed by 7 bases and J by 7 bases, 10 bases remained unmatched. Looked up from germline, CDR1 is MDHEN and CDR2 is SYDVKM. In DNA, the CDR3 is TGTGCCAGCACTCGAACCCGGACAGGGGCTGAAAAACTGTTTTTT. Translating gives CASTRTRTGAEKLFF.

The rearrangement joins TRBV11-2 to TRBJ1-1; TRBD1 agrees at 10 bases. The length of the CDR3 is 15 residues. J gave up 8 bases and V 5 bases, and 11 bases lay outside the gene matches. The V gene's germline CDR1 is SGHAT and CDR2 FQNNGV. The CDR3: CASSRSGTGAIEAFF. In DNA form, the CDR3 reads TGTGCCAGCAGCCGATCCGGGACAGGGGCGATCGAAGCTTTCTTT.

The chain is built from TRBV28 and TRBJ2-1; TRBD2 matches at 9 bases. The CDR3 loop spans 16 amino acids. V shed 5 bases, J shed 7 bases, and the junction held 12 bases outside the gene matches. CDR1 is MDHEN, CDR2 SYDVKM, per germline. CDR3 sequence: CASSLRREGRRNEQFF. The CDR3 region has the DNA TGTGCCAGCAGTCTCCGGCGGGAGGGCCGGAGGAATGAGCAGTTCTTC. Full variable domain (outside the CDR3, taken from reference TRBV28 and TRBJ2-1): DVKVTQSSRYLVKRTGEKVFLECVQDMDHENMFWYRQDPGLGLRLIYFSYDVKMKEKGDIPEGYSVSREKKERFSLILESASTNQTSMYLCASSLRREGRRNEQFFGPGTRLTVL.

J is TRBJ2-1 and V is TRBV28, with 8 bases aligning to TRBD1. V gave up 10 bases and J gave up 4 bases; unmatched junction bases: 9. Looked up from germline, CDR1 is MDHEN and CDR2 is SYDVKM. This CDR3 spans 14 amino acids. CDR3 nucleotides: TGTGCCATCCAAGGGACAGGAGTTTACAATGAGCAGTTCTTC. It translates to CAIQGTGVYNEQFF. The variable domain in full, with the rest retrieved from reference TRBV28 and TRBJ2-1, is DVKVTQSSRYLVKRTGEKVFLECVQDMDHENMFWYRQDPGLGLRLIYFSYDVKMKEKGDIPEGYSVSREKKERFSLILESASTNQTSMYLCAIQGTGVYNEQFFGPGTRLTVL.